What follows describes a single TCR beta chain. The antigen remains unidentified. The data belong to a study of cytomegalovirus exposure and HLA in healthy donors. Notes on the study in general: Across HLA loci, a later analysis found differing TCR association rates, with DRB1 most and HLA-C fewest. Overall, approximately 150 TCR beta chains were annotated as cytomegalovirus-associated. Analyzed later, most CMV-associated TCR beta chains appeared HLA-restricted.

PCR involved 60 Vbeta and 13 Jbeta primers. Sequencing used immunoSEQ multiplex PCR; TCRdb keeps in-frame clones, though not all of them. The sample comprises more than 150,000 clones, 65% to 85% of which are singletons, and roughly 1.4% rests with the top ten. The CDR3 covers 15 residues. The trim removed 5 bases at V and 6 bases at J, leaving 7 bases unmatched. Germline CDR1 and CDR2: SGHTA and FQGTGA. This receptor was identified in a man aged 50 or older in good health and CMV-seropositive. The gene calls are TRBV7-3 and TRBJ2-3; 11 bases are shared with TRBD2. The specimen was PBMCs. DNA for the CDR3: TGTGCCAGCAGCCCCCTAGCGGGAGGAGGCGATACGCAGTATTTT. Amino acid sequence: CASSPLAGGGDTQYF.